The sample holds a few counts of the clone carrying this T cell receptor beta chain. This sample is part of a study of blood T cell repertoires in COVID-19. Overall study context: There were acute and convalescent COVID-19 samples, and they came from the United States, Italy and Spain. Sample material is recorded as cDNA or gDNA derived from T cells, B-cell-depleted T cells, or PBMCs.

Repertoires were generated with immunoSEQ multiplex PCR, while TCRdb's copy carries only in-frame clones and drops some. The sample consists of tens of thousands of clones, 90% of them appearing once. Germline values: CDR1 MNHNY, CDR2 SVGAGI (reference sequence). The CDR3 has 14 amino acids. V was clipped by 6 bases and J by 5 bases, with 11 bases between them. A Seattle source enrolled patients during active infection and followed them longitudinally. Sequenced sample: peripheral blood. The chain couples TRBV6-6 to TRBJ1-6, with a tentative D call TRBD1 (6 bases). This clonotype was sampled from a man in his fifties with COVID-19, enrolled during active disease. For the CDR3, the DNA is TGTGCCAGCAGCGGGGACACCGATAATTCACCCCTCCACTTT. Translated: CASSGDTDNSPLHF.